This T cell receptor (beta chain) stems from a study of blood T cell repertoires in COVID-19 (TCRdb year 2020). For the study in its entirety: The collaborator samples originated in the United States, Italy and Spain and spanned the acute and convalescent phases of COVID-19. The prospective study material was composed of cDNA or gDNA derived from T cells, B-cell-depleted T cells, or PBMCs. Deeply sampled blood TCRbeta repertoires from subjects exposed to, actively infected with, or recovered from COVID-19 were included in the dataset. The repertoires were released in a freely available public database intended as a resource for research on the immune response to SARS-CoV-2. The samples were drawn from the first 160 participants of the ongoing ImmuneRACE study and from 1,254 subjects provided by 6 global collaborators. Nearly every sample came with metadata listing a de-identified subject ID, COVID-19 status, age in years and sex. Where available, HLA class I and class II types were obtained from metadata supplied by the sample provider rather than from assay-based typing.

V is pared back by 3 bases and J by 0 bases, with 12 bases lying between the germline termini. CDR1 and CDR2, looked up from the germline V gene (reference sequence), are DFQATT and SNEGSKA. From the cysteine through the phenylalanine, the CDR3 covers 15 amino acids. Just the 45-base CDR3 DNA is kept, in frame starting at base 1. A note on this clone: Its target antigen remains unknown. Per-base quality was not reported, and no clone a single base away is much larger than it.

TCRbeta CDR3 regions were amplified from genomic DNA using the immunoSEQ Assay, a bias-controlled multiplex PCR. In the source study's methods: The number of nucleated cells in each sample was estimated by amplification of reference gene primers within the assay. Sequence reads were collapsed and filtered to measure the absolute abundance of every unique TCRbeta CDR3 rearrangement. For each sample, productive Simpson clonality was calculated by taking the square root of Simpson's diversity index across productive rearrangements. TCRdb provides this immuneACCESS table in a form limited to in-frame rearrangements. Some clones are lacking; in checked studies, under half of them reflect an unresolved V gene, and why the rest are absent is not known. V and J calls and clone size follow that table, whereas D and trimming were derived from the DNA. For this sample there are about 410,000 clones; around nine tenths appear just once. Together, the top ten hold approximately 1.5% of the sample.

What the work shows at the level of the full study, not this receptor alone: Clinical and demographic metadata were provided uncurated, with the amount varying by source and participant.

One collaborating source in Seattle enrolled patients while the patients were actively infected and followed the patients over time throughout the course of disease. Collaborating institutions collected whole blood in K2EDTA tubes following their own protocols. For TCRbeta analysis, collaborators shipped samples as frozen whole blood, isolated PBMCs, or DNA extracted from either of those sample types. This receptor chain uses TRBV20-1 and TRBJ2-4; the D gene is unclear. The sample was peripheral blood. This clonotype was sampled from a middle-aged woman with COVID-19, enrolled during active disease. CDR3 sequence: CSASLGRLAKNIQYF. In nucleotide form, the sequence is TGCAGTGCTAGTCTCGGAAGACTAGCCAAAAACATTCAGTACTTC.